The rows below give T cell receptor beta chains drawn from one sample of a study of cytomegalovirus exposure and HLA in healthy donors. Assay: immunoSEQ multiplex PCR; the TCRdb copy retains only in-frame clones and omits some. This table has 220,000 or so clones, 80% to 85% appearing once. Sequencing was carried out using PBMCs. These receptors all stem from a woman under 40 in good health and CMV-seropositive. Both conserved end residues are part of each CDR3. The D gene is left open where the match is weak. The listing skips clone size in some rows; elsewhere it reads once, few, many or a size class.

TRBV7-7,TRBD1,.,TRBJ2-1,CASSLGVQGVKDEQFF,TGTGCTAGCAGCTTAGGGGTACAGGGGGTTAAGGATGAGCAGTTCTTC
TRBV5-4,.,.,TRBJ2-5,CASSLETSQETQYF,TGTGCCAGCAGCTTGGAGACTAGCCAAGAGACCCAGTACTTC
TRBV27,.,.,TRBJ2-1,CASSLVPPRGGEQFF,TGTGCCAGCAGTTTGGTCCCCCCACGAGGGGGTGAGCAGTTCTTC
TRBV5-1,.,.,TRBJ2-2,CASSLVAMNTGELFF,TGCGCCAGCAGCTTGGTGGCGATGAACACCGGGGAGCTGTTTTTT
TRBV5-1,.,.,TRBJ1-2,CASSFRPGGDGYTF,TGCGCCAGCAGCTTCAGACCGGGAGGGGATGGCTACACCTTC
TRBV2,.,.,TRBJ1-3,CASKGPNSGNTIYF,TGTGCCAGCAAAGGGCCCAACTCTGGAAACACCATATATTTT
TRBV19,.,.,TRBJ2-7,CASSFSGGDSEQYF,TGTGCCAGTAGTTTCTCCGGAGGAGACTCCGAGCAGTACTTC
TRBV27,.,.,TRBJ1-1,CASSSRGFDTEAFF,TGTGCCAGCAGTTCGAGGGGCTTCGACACTGAAGCTTTCTTT
TRBV11-2,.,.,TRBJ1-1,CASSFVENTEAFF,TGTGCCAGCAGCTTTGTCGAGAACACTGAAGCTTTCTTT
TRBV28,.,few,TRBJ2-7,CASSPPYARGEQYF,TGTGCCAGCAGTCCCCCCTACGCTCGGGGCGAGCAGTACTTC
TRBV30,.,.,TRBJ1-2,CAWSVTHPLNYGYTF,TGTGCCTGGAGTGTTACCCACCCTCTCAACTATGGCTACACCTTC
TRBV6-5,.,.,TRBJ2-6,CASSTGFGANVLTF,TGTGCCAGCAGTACAGGGTTTGGGGCCAACGTCCTGACTTTC
TRBV4-2,TRBD1,.,TRBJ2-3,CASSPHAQGVDTQYF,TGTGCCAGCAGCCCACACGCCCAGGGGGTCGATACGCAGTATTTT
TRBV28,TRBD1,.,TRBJ2-1,CASILGGQGSYNEQFF,TGTGCCAGCATCCTCGGGGGACAGGGGTCTTACAATGAGCAGTTCTTC
TRBV30,.,.,TRBJ2-7,CAWSPGVGSYEQYF,TGTGCCTGGAGTCCCGGGGTAGGGTCCTACGAGCAGTACTTC
TRBV29-1,TRBD1,once,TRBJ1-1,CSVEVKGAKIGAFF,TGCAGCGTTGAAGTTAAGGGGGCGAAGATCGGAGCTTTCTTT
TRBV27,.,.,TRBJ2-6,CASSSRSGANVLTF,TGTGCCAGCAGTTCCCGCTCTGGGGCCAACGTCCTGACTTTC
TRBV2,TRBD1,.,TRBJ1-2,CASKTGPHGYTF,TGTGCCAGCAAGACAGGGCCCCATGGCTACACCTTC
TRBV5-1,.,.,TRBJ2-3,CASKGGVYETDTQYF,TGCGCCAGCAAGGGCGGGGTATATGAAACAGATACGCAGTATTTT
TRBV13,TRBD1,few,TRBJ2-7,CASSADRGLHEQYF,TGTGCCAGCAGTGCAGACAGGGGGCTTCACGAGCAGTACTTC
TRBV6-4,.,many,TRBJ2-3,CASSFAESDTQYF,TGTGCCAGCAGTTTTGCAGAGTCAGATACGCAGTATTTT
TRBV27,TRBD2,.,TRBJ2-7,CASSFPGGVEQYF,TGTGCCAGCAGTTTCCCCGGGGGGGTTGAGCAGTACTTC
TRBV9,.,once,TRBJ2-1,CASSQDRYVEQFF,TGTGCCAGCAGCCAAGACCGATACGTTGAGCAGTTCTTC
TRBV30,TRBD2,.,TRBJ2-2,CAWGGLAGHNTGELFF,TGTGCCTGGGGGGGACTAGCGGGACATAACACCGGGGAGCTGTTTTTT
TRBV5-6,.,.,TRBJ2-1,CASSLVTAGVEQFF,TGTGCCAGCAGCTTGGTGACAGCGGGCGTTGAGCAGTTCTTC
TRBV7-2,.,.,TRBJ1-2,CASSLQAGTNYGYTF,TGTGCCAGCAGCTTACAGGCCGGCACTAACTATGGCTACACCTTC
TRBV6-1,TRBD2,.,TRBJ2-3,CASSELAASTDTQYF,TGTGCCAGCAGTGAACTAGCGGCTAGCACAGATACGCAGTATTTT
TRBV5-1,.,.,TRBJ1-2,CASSSAGTANYGYTF,TGCGCCAGCAGCTCAGCGGGGACGGCTAACTATGGCTACACCTTC
TRBV27,TRBD2,.,TRBJ2-2,CASGLANTGELFF,TGTGCCAGCGGACTAGCGAACACCGGGGAGCTGTTTTTT
TRBV12-5,.,.,TRBJ1-2,CASGLFLDSYGYTF,TGTGCTAGTGGTTTGTTTCTGGACAGCTATGGCTACACCTTC
TRBV10-3,TRBD1,few,TRBJ1-2,CASGTGGFYGYTF,TGTGCCTCCGGGACAGGGGGGTTCTATGGCTACACCTTC
TRBV4-3,.,.,TRBJ2-7,CASSQEYNQLSYEQYF,TGCGCCAGCAGCCAAGAATACAACCAACTCTCCTACGAGCAGTACTTC
TRBV9,TRBD1,.,TRBJ1-2,CASSPQGAGYGYTF,TGTGCCAGCAGCCCTCAGGGGGCGGGCTATGGCTACACCTTC
TRBV7-9,TRBD1,few,TRBJ1-5,CASSTFIRDRGFQPQHF,TGTGCCAGCAGCACCTTCATCCGGGACAGGGGGTTTCAGCCCCAGCATTTT
TRBV30,.,.,TRBJ2-6,CAWSVKGSPGANVLTF,TGTGCCTGGAGTGTAAAGGGTTCCCCTGGGGCCAACGTCCTGACTTTC
TRBV27,.,.,TRBJ1-2,CASSRADSPTGYTF,TGTGCCAGCAGTCGCGCCGACAGCCCGACTGGCTACACCTTC
TRBV13,.,.,TRBJ2-7,CASSRKRRGNYEQYF,TGTGCCAGCAGCCGTAAAAGAAGGGGAAACTACGAGCAGTACTTC
TRBV30,TRBD1,.,TRBJ1-1,CAWHLSGQGNTEAFF,TGTGCCTGGCACTTGTCGGGACAGGGGAACACTGAAGCTTTCTTT
TRBV7-9,.,.,TRBJ1-2,CASSPTENQKIGYTF,TGTGCCAGCAGCCCCACAGAAAACCAGAAGATTGGCTACACCTTC
TRBV27,.,.,TRBJ2-1,CASSLQSSYNEQFF,TGTGCCAGCAGTTTGCAAAGCTCCTACAATGAGCAGTTCTTC
TRBV12-5,.,.,TRBJ1-2,CASGFPPEINYGYTF,TGTGCTAGTGGTTTTCCCCCGGAGATCAACTATGGCTACACCTTC
TRBV10-1,.,.,TRBJ1-1,CASSADRRAFGAFF,TGCGCCAGCAGCGCCGACAGGAGGGCGTTCGGTGCTTTCTTT
TRBV2,.,.,TRBJ2-7,CASSDEQGRDEQYF,TGTGCCAGCAGTGACGAGCAGGGTAGGGACGAGCAGTACTTC
TRBV27,.,.,TRBJ2-2,CASSLQGVRVGELFF,TGTGCCAGCAGTTTACAGGGCGTTCGTGTCGGGGAGCTGTTTTTT
TRBV19,.,.,TRBJ2-1,CASSIHRQREQFF,TGTGCCAGTAGTATACATCGACAGCGGGAGCAGTTCTTC
TRBV6-6,.,.,TRBJ1-2,CASSYSTAGDYGYTF,TGTGCCAGCAGTTACTCGACTGCAGGGGACTATGGCTACACCTTC
TRBV5-1,.,.,TRBJ2-6,CASSLTGLGRANVLTF,TGCGCCAGCAGCTTGACGGGTTTAGGAAGGGCCAACGTCCTGACTTTC
TRBV6-1,TRBD1,once,TRBJ2-7,CASSRGTGGFYEQYF,TGTGCCAGCAGCCGTGGGACAGGGGGGTTCTACGAGCAGTACTTC
TRBV19,.,.,TRBJ1-2,CASSNRVNYGYTF,TGTGCCAGTAGTAACAGGGTTAACTATGGCTACACCTTC
TRBV9,.,.,TRBJ2-2,CASSESGELFF,TGTGCCAGCAGCGAAAGCGGGGAGCTGTTTTTT
TRBV7-2,.,.,TRBJ2-5,CATKDWAETQYF,TGTGCCACCAAGGACTGGGCAGAGACCCAGTACTTC
TRBV11-3,TRBD1,.,TRBJ1-5,CASSYYPTGQGFCQPQHF,TGTGCCAGCAGCTACTACCCTACGGGACAGGGATTTTGTCAGCCCCAGCATTTT
TRBV6-1,.,.,TRBJ1-4,CASSETDIATNEKLFF,TGTGCCAGCAGTGAGACGGACATCGCAACTAATGAAAAACTGTTTTTT
TRBV5-1,TRBD2,.,TRBJ2-3,CASSLAGLGNTDTQYF,TGCGCCAGCAGCTTGGCGGGACTAGGAAACACAGATACGCAGTATTTT
TRBV6-5,TRBD1,.,TRBJ2-7,CASSLGQGAYEQYF,TGTGCCAGCAGTTTGGGACAGGGCGCCTACGAGCAGTACTTC